Listed below are T cell receptor beta chains from one sample, sequenced in a study of blood T cell repertoires in COVID-19. Here immunoSEQ multiplex PCR was the method, and the copy in TCRdb shows in-frame clones only, minus some. The sample includes fewer than 25,000 clones, around 90% of them seen just once. Sequencing input: peripheral blood. The receptors derive from a human donor in a cohort sampled during active COVID-19. Each CDR3 is given with its conserved first and last residue. The order of the fields is D gene, V gene, clone size, J gene, CDR3 length, CDR3 DNA, CDR3 protein. The D gene is left open where the match is weak. Size is stated for part of the rows, as once, few or many counts, or as a class when the clone is expanded.

-	TRBV16	-	TRBJ1-1	16	TGTGCCAGCAGCCAATCGATCTGGGGACAAAACACTGAAGCTTTCTTT	CASSQSIWGQNTEAFF
-	TRBV27	-	TRBJ2-7	14	TGTGCCAGCAGTCCTAACGGGGTTCTCTACGAGCAGTACTTC	CASSPNGVLYEQYF
TRBD1	TRBV19	-	TRBJ2-1	16	TGTGCCAGTAGTATCCTCTCCTCAGGGGGTCACAATGAGCAGTTCTTC	CASSILSSGGHNEQFF
TRBD2	TRBV3-1/TRBV3-2	-	TRBJ2-7	15	TGTGCCAGCAGCCAAGGGACTAGCGGTTTTTACGAGCAGTACTTC	CASSQGTSGFYEQYF
TRBD1	TRBV18	-	TRBJ2-1	12	TGTGCCAGCTCACGACAGGGCAATGAGCAGTTCTTC	CASSRQGNEQFF
-	TRBV6-5	-	TRBJ2-6	15	TGTGCCAGCACCTTGGGGGGAACCGGGGCCAACGTCCTGACTTTC	CASTLGGTGANVLTF
-	TRBV7-9	-	TRBJ2-3	14	TGTGCCAGCAGCGCGACGGGAAGCACAGATACGCAGTATTTT	CASSATGSTDTQYF
-	TRBV7-2	-	TRBJ1-1	15	TGTGCCAGCAGCTTTACACCAGGGATGGGCACTGAAGCTTTCTTT	CASSFTPGMGTEAFF
-	TRBV2	-	TRBJ1-5	13	TGTGCCAGCACCCCGACAGGAAATCAGCCCCAGCATTTT	CASTPTGNQPQHF
-	TRBV7-9	-	TRBJ1-5	15	TGTGCCAGCAGCCTGTCAGGTCCCGTACCTCAGCCCCAGCATTTT	CASSLSGPVPQPQHF
-	TRBV6-6	few	TRBJ2-5	14	TGTGCCAGCAGTTATGGGGAGCTCCAAGAGACCCAGTACTTC	CASSYGELQETQYF
-	TRBV6-2/TRBV6-3	once	TRBJ1-4	15	TGTGCCAGCAGTTTGGGGGCTGCAACTAATGAAAAACTGTTTTTT	CASSLGAATNEKLFF
TRBD1	TRBV5-1	-	TRBJ2-2	15	TGCGCCAGCAGCTCGGGACAGAGGAACACCGGGGAGCTGTTTTTT	CASSSGQRNTGELFF
-	TRBV7-2	-	TRBJ1-4	15	TGTGCCAGCAGCTTAGTAGGCGGGACTAATGAAAAACTGTTTTTT	CASSLVGGTNEKLFF
TRBD2	TRBV7-9	once	TRBJ2-1	17	TGTGCCAGCAGCAGGAGACTAGCGGCCCTCTCCTACAATGAGCAGTTCTTC	CASSRRLAALSYNEQFF
-	TRBV20-1	-	TRBJ2-1	11	TGCAGTGCTAGGTCAGGTCATGAGCAGTTCTTC	CSARSGHEQFF
TRBD1	TRBV7-2	-	TRBJ1-4	14	TGTGCCAGCAGCACGACAGGGACCAATGAAAAACTGTTTTTT	CASSTTGTNEKLFF
-	TRBV11-3	-	TRBJ2-1	16	TGTGCCAGCAGCCCCTACCGGGGGGCGACTTCCAATGAGCAGTTCTTC	CASSPYRGATSNEQFF
TRBD1	TRBV19	-	TRBJ1-2	15	TGTGCCAGTAGTCTTCTCCGGGACAGGGGAGGGGGCTACACCTTC	CASSLLRDRGGGYTF
-	TRBV28	-	TRBJ1-5	14	TGTGCCAGCAAGAAGGGGCGAGGCAATCAGCCCCAGCATTTT	CASKKGRGNQPQHF
TRBD2	TRBV10-3	-	TRBJ2-3	14	TGTGCCATCGGGAAGGGACTAGGGGCAGATACGCAGTATTTT	CAIGKGLGADTQYF
TRBD1	TRBV11-3	once	TRBJ1-2	16	TGTGCCAGCAGCTCACAAGGGGACAGCTCAAACTATGGCTACACCTTC	CASSSQGDSSNYGYTF
-	TRBV7-2	-	TRBJ2-1	17	TGTGCCAGCAGCTTTTTGAGAGTGTGGCGCGGATACAATGAGCAGTTCTTC	CASSFLRVWRGYNEQFF
-	TRBV12-3/TRBV12-4	-	TRBJ2-1	12	TGTGCCAGCAGTTCGTCAGGGGATGAGCAGTTCTTC	CASSSSGDEQFF
-	TRBV12-3/TRBV12-4	-	TRBJ2-1	12	TGTGCCAGCAATATAGGGGGCAATGAGCAGTTCTTC	CASNIGGNEQFF
TRBD2	TRBV25-1	-	TRBJ2-1	17	TGTGCCAGCAGTGGATATACCGGGACTAGCGGGGGGAATGAGCAGTTCTTC	CASSGYTGTSGGNEQFF
-	TRBV6-2/TRBV6-3	-	TRBJ2-3	14	TGTGCCAGCAGTTACTCGCGGACAACAGATACGCAGTATTTT	CASSYSRTTDTQYF
TRBD1	TRBV5-1	-	TRBJ2-2	16	TGCGCCAGCAGCACATTAACAGGGGGCGCGACCGGGGAGCTGTTTTTT	CASSTLTGGATGELFF
TRBD2	TRBV4-3	-	TRBJ2-3	20	TGCGCCAGCAGCCAAGCGCCCCCGGGACTAGCGGTATCTAGCACAGATACGCAGTATTTT	CASSQAPPGLAVSSTDTQYF
-	TRBV7-8	-	TRBJ2-5	15	TGTGCCAGCAGCTTAGGACCCGGGACTCAAGAGACCCAGTACTTC	CASSLGPGTQETQYF
TRBD2	TRBV10-3	-	TRBJ2-7	15	TGTGCCATCACCGCAGGGACTAGCGGAACCTACGAGCAGTACTTC	CAITAGTSGTYEQYF
-	TRBV3-1/TRBV3-2	-	TRBJ1-2	13	TGTGCCAGCAGCCTTTACCAGGGGAATGGCTACACCTTC	CASSLYQGNGYTF
-	TRBV6-5	once	TRBJ1-4	14	TGTGCCAGCAGTCCCCCCCAGGGGCGTGAAAAACTGTTTTTT	CASSPPQGREKLFF
-	TRBV4-1	-	TRBJ1-1	13	TGCGCCACCCTAGCGAGGGGAGGGACTGAAGCTTTCTTT	CATLARGGTEAFF
TRBD2	TRBV6-2/TRBV6-3	-	TRBJ2-1	15	TGTGCCAGCAGTTCCCCGGGACTAGGCTACAATGAGCAGTTCTTC	CASSSPGLGYNEQFF
TRBD1	TRBV3-1/TRBV3-2	-	TRBJ1-2	15	TGTGCCAGCAGCCAACAGGACAGGATTAACTATGGCTACACCTTC	CASSQQDRINYGYTF
TRBD2	TRBV7-2	-	TRBJ2-1	13	TGTGCCAAGTCTCTAGCGGGAGTCAATGAGCAGTTCTTC	CAKSLAGVNEQFF
TRBD1	TRBV5-5	-	TRBJ1-4	14	TGTGCCAGCAGCTTGGGGGGGACAGAAGGAAAACTGTTTTTT	CASSLGGTEGKLFF
TRBD1	TRBV27	-	TRBJ2-7	14	TGTGCCAGCAGTCTCACCGGGACAGCCTACGAGCAGTACTTC	CASSLTGTAYEQYF
TRBD1	TRBV12-5	-	TRBJ1-2	13	TGTGCTAGTGGTACAGGGGAGGTGGGTGGCTACACCTTC	CASGTGEVGGYTF
-	TRBV19	-	TRBJ2-7	15	TGTGCCAGTAGTATCCAGGACTCCCCCTCCTACGAGCAGTACTTC	CASSIQDSPSYEQYF
TRBD2	TRBV7-2	-	TRBJ2-1	15	TGTGCCAGCAGCCCCACCCGACTAGCGGGAGATAAGCAGTTCTTC	CASSPTRLAGDKQFF
TRBD2	TRBV9	-	TRBJ2-1	16	TGTGCCAGCAGCGTAGGAAGCGGGAGTTCCTACAATGAGCAGTTCTTC	CASSVGSGSSYNEQFF
-	TRBV3-1/TRBV3-2	-	TRBJ2-6	13	TGTGCCAGCAGCCATCGGGGGGCCAACGTCCTGACTTTC	CASSHRGANVLTF
TRBD2	TRBV15	-	TRBJ2-3	17	TGTGCCACCAGCACCTTTACTAGCGGGGGGGCCCCAGATACGCAGTATTTT	CATSTFTSGGAPDTQYF
-	TRBV10-3	-	TRBJ2-2	13	TGTGCCATCAGTGGGACTGGTCCCGGGGAGCTGTTTTTT	CAISGTGPGELFF
-	TRBV4-1	few	TRBJ1-4	14	TGCGCCAGCAGCCAACCCCATGGGGGGGAAAAACTGTTTTTT	CASSQPHGGEKLFF
TRBD1	TRBV12-3/TRBV12-4	-	TRBJ1-4	12	TGTGCCAGCAGACAGGGGTACGAAAAACTGTTTTTT	CASRQGYEKLFF
-	TRBV7-2	once	TRBJ1-5	12	TGTGCCAGCAGCCCACCGTTTGGCCCCCAGCATTTT	CASSPPFGPQHF
TRBD1	TRBV7-3	-	TRBJ2-6	20	TGTGCCAGCAGCTCCATCCCCCCGGGACAGGGAGGTTCTGGGGCCAACGTCCTGACTTTC	CASSSIPPGQGGSGANVLTF
-	TRBV27	-	TRBJ1-2	16	TGTGCCAGCAGTTCCACAAAACCGACAGCTTCCTATGGCTACACCTTC	CASSSTKPTASYGYTF
-	TRBV7-3	-	TRBJ1-1	13	TGTGCCAGCAGCCAGGACAGGAACACTGAAGCTTTCTTT	CASSQDRNTEAFF
TRBD1	TRBV14	-	TRBJ2-1	16	TGTGCCAGCAGCCAAGATCTGGGACAGGCGACTCTCGAGCAGTTCTTC	CASSQDLGQATLEQFF
-	TRBV6-2/TRBV6-3	-	TRBJ1-5	15	TGTGCCAGCAGTACTTTTGGGGGGGGCAATCAGCCCCAGCATTTT	CASSTFGGGNQPQHF
TRBD2	TRBV3-1/TRBV3-2	-	TRBJ2-7	15	TGTGCCAGCAGCCCTGTGGCTAGCGGGGCATACGAGCAGTACTTC	CASSPVASGAYEQYF
-	TRBV7-2	-	TRBJ1-1	15	TGTGCCAGCAGCTTAGCGGACTTGGGGGGCACTGAAGCTTTCTTT	CASSLADLGGTEAFF
-	TRBV12-3/TRBV12-4	-	TRBJ2-4	13	TGTGCCAGCAGAGCCGCGGGTACTTCCATTCAGTACTTC	CASRAAGTSIQYF